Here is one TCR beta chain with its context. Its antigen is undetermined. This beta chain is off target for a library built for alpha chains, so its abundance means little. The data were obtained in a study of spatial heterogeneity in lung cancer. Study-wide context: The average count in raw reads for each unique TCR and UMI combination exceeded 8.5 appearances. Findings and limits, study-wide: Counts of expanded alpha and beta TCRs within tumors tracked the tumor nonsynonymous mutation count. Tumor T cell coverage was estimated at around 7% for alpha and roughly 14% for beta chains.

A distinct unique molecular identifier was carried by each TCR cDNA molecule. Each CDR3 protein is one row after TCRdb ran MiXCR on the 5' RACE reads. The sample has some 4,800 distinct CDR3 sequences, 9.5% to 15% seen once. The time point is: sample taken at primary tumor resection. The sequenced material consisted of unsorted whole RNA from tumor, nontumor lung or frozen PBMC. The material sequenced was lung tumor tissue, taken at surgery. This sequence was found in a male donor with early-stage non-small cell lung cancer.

CDR3 loop: CASSKGQLNNQPQHF. The CDR3 DNA follows: TGTGCCAGCAGTAAGGGACAGCTAAACAATCAGCCCCAGCATTTT. The V gene is TRBV6-5, the J gene TRBJ1-5; the match to TRBD1 covers 7 bases. Germline CDR1 MNHEY, CDR2 SVGAGI. Trimming took 5 bases from V and 3 from J; bases not matched to a gene: 7. This CDR3 is 15 amino acids long.